The 20 T cell receptor beta chains presented below share a single source sample, sequenced in a study of shared clonotypes between healthy human individuals. TCRdb keeps only in-frame clones here, not all; method: immunoSEQ multiplex PCR. The repertoire holds about 2.1 million clones, over 85% seen once, with about 1.6% in the top ten. Naive CD8 cells were CD45RO-negative, positively selected for CCR7, excluding terminally differentiated effector memory CD45RA+ cells. The sequencing sample was made of naive CD8+ T cells from PBMCs. The receptors were sampled from a young man in good health. Some clones in this sample may be carry-over from other donors' samples.

V usage is TRBV27 and J usage is TRBJ2-4; possible D gene TRBD2, 6 bases. The germline V gene encodes CDR1 MNHEY and CDR2 SMNVEV (reference sequence). The CDR3 extends over 13 amino acids. V dropped 5 bases and J dropped 8 bases, with 13 bases sitting between them. The DNA of the CDR3 is TGTGCCAGCAGTCCCTCGAGGGACTACATTCAGTACTTC. It codes for CASSPSRDYIQYF.

With regard to this clone: Other DNA sequences in this sample translate to the same CDR3. CDR3 nucleotide sequence: TGTGCCAGCAGTCTACTACTAGCGGGAGGGCCCAATGAGCAGTTCTTC. It encodes CASSLLLAGGPNEQFF. This chain joins TRBV27 and TRBJ2-1; 13 bases agree with TRBD2. CDR3 length: 16 amino acids. The V and J ends lost 5 bases and 6 bases, in that order; junction bases with no gene match: 7. Germline CDR1 reads MNHEY; CDR2 reads SMNVEV (reference sequence).

This chain joins TRBV4-1 and TRBJ2-7, with 8 nucleotides matching TRBD1. J lost 4 bases, V lost 1 base, and 15 bases had no gene match. The CDR3 has 18 residues. Looked up from germline, CDR1 is MGHRA and CDR2 is YSYEKL. The DNA for the CDR3 is TGCGCCAGCAGCCAAGCCCCTCCCCCGCAGGGGGCTGGGTACGAGCAGTACTTC. This sequence encodes CASSQAPPPQGAGYEQYF.

This chain joins TRBV28 and TRBJ2-2; D gene ambiguous. Trimming removed 2 bases from V and 6 bases from J, with 10 bases in between. The CDR3 runs 14 residues. CDR1 and CDR2 from the germline V gene are MDHEN and SYDVKM. In DNA form, the CDR3 reads TGTGCCAGCAGTTTACTTCCGGGTCCCGGGGAGCTGTTTTTT. As protein: CASSLLPGPGELFF. The variable domain in full, with the rest retrieved from reference TRBV28 and TRBJ2-2, is DVKVTQSSRYLVKRTGEKVFLECVQDMDHENMFWYRQDPGLGLRLIYFSYDVKMKEKGDIPEGYSVSREKKERFSLILESASTNQTSMYLCASSLLPGPGELFFGEGSRLTVL.

This clone occurred once. This sequence joins TRBV6-1 and TRBJ1-5; 7 bases fit TRBD1. The CDR3 sequence is 16 residues long. Germline V CDR1 and CDR2: MNHNS, SASEGT. After removal of 4 bases from V and 5 bases from J, the junction contained 11 bases not matched to a gene. The CDR3: CASSGEPGQTYQPQHF. The CDR3 DNA is TGTGCCAGCAGTGGGGAACCGGGACAGACATATCAGCCCCAGCATTTT.

To note about this clone: The sample holds other DNA sequences that translate to the same CDR3. The rearrangement links TRBV19 to TRBJ1-2; no definite D call. The CDR3 is made up of 11 amino acids. In germline, CDR1 is LNHDA, CDR2 SQIVND (reference sequence). The V end lost 3 bases, the J end lost 4 bases, and 3 bases lay between the germline ends. The CDR3 nucleotides are TGTGCCAGTAGTATTGGCTATGGCTACACCTTC. Translated, it gives CASSIGYGYTF.

This clone has a single count. The rearrangement uses TRBV29-1 and TRBJ2-4; the D is unclear. The CDR3 is 12 amino acids. Trimming took 7 bases from V and 2 from J, leaving 9 bases between them. Germline CDR1 is SQVTM and CDR2 is ANQGSEA. For the CDR3, the DNA is TGCAGCGCTCGGACGTCCAAAAACATTCAGTACTTC. The encoded protein is CSARTSKNIQYF. The full variable domain, rest sourced from reference TRBV29-1 and TRBJ2-4, is SAVISQKPSRDICQRGTSLTIQCQVDSQVTMMFWYRQQPGQSLTLIATANQGSEATYESGFVIDKFPISRPNLTFSTLTVSNMSPEDSSIYLCSARTSKNIQYFGAGTRLSVL.

The chain joins TRBV27 to TRBJ1-2; 8 nucleotides align to TRBD1. This CDR3 contains 19 residues. Germline trimming cut 5 bases from V and 0 bases from J; bases unmatched to any gene: 17. Germline loops: CDR1 MNHEY, CDR2 SMNVEV (reference sequence). The CDR3 DNA reads as TGTGCCAGCAGTACACTTTACTACGGGCAGGGGGCGCCTAACTATGGCTACACCTTC. Translation gives CASSTLYYGQGAPNYGYTF.

This clone was seen a few times. The V call is TRBV11-2, the J call TRBJ2-2; no clear D gene. Trimming took 0 bases from V and 7 from J, leaving 9 bases between them. This CDR3 has 14 residues. The germline gives CDR1 SGHAT, CDR2 FQNNGV. The CDR3 DNA reads as TGTGCCAGCAGCTTAGAATGGGGAAACGGGGAGCTGTTTTTT. This sequence encodes CASSLEWGNGELFF.

This clone has just one count. The genes are TRBV19 and TRBJ2-3; 7 bases fit TRBD1. V trimming: 5 bases; J trimming: 8 bases; junction bases outside the gene matches: 10. CDR1 and CDR2 (germline): LNHDA, SQIVND (reference sequence). CDR3 length: 14 amino acids. CDR3 in DNA: TGTGCCAGTAGTCCCTCCCGACAGGGCGGTACGCAGTATTTT. Translated, it gives CASSPSRQGGTQYF.

CDR3 in amino acids: CASSGTGGAAGYTF. The DNA of the CDR3 is TGTGCCAGCAGTGGTACAGGGGGCGCGGCTGGCTACACCTTC. The genes are TRBV28 and TRBJ1-2, with 9 nucleotides matching TRBD1. After removal of 5 bases from V and 7 bases from J, the junction contained 8 bases not matched to a gene. This CDR3 comprises 14 residues. Germline-derived CDR1 and CDR2 are MDHEN and SYDVKM.

This chain links TRBV30 with TRBJ2-7; no clear D gene. The V end lost 4 bases, the J end lost 0 bases, and 19 bases lay between the germline ends. Germline CDR1 reads GTSNPN; CDR2 reads SVGIG (reference sequence). The CDR3 is made up of 16 amino acids. The chain's CDR3 is CAWTLTASSASYEQYF. Here the CDR3 DNA reads TGTGCCTGGACTCTAACCGCATCCTCCGCCTCCTACGAGCAGTACTTC. Full variable domain (remainder filled in from reference TRBV30 and TRBJ2-7): SQTIHQWPATLVQPVGSPLSLECTVEGTSNPNLYWYRQAAGRGLQLLFYSVGIGQISSEVPQNLSASRPQDRQFILSSKKLLLSDSGFYLCAWTLTASSASYEQYFGPGTRLTVT.

J is TRBJ1-4 and V is TRBV5-4; tentative D call: TRBD1 (5 bases). The CDR3 consists of 14 residues. Germline V gene lookup returns CDR1 SGHNT and CDR2 YYREEE (reference sequence). V gave up 4 bases and J gave up 5 bases, with 12 bases separating them. CDR3 sequence reads: CASSPGLRNEKLFF. The CDR3, as DNA: TGTGCCAGCAGCCCGGGACTGCGGAATGAAAAACTGTTTTTT.

This clone was found a few times. Distinct nucleotide sequences in the sample also encode this CDR3. This sequence joins TRBV27 and TRBJ1-2, with 7 positions matching TRBD1. V was clipped by 5 bases and J by 5 bases; unmatched bases: 5. The CDR3 totals 13 residues. Looked up from germline, CDR1 is MNHEY and CDR2 is SMNVEV (reference sequence). CDR3 nucleotide sequence: TGTGCCAGCAGTCCCAAGGGGGCTTATGGCTACACCTTC. This gives the protein CASSPKGAYGYTF.

The chain employs TRBV6-1 and TRBJ1-2; no clear D. The CDR3 extends over 12 amino acids. The germline CDR1 and CDR2 sequences are MNHNS and SASEGT. Deletions cut 4 bases from V and 2 bases from J, with 5 bases between. DNA of the CDR3: TGTGCCAGCAGTGCGGGGAACTATGGCTACACCTTC. The encoded protein is CASSAGNYGYTF.

This clone came up once. The chain combines TRBV28 with TRBJ2-2; 9 bases agree with TRBD2. Germline V gene sequence: CDR1 MDHEN, CDR2 SYDVKM. The CDR3 extends over 14 amino acids. V was clipped by 4 bases and J by 6 bases; unmatched bases: 3. CDR3 region: CASSWAGGSGELFF. The DNA of the CDR3 is TGTGCCAGCAGTTGGGCGGGAGGGTCCGGGGAGCTGTTTTTT. Drawing the rest from reference TRBV28 and TRBJ2-2, the complete variable domain is DVKVTQSSRYLVKRTGEKVFLECVQDMDHENMFWYRQDPGLGLRLIYFSYDVKMKEKGDIPEGYSVSREKKERFSLILESASTNQTSMYLCASSWAGGSGELFFGEGSRLTVL.

In its sample, this clone was seen once. This sequence joins TRBV6-1 and TRBJ1-4; TRBD1 might be the D (6 bases). Germline CDR1 MNHNS, CDR2 SASEGT. V gave up 1 base and J gave up 8 bases, with 17 bases separating them. The CDR3 is 16 amino acids. This chain's CDR3 is CASSEGHLRGQEKLFF. In DNA form, the CDR3 reads TGTGCCAGCAGTGAAGGACATCTCCGGGGGCAGGAAAAACTGTTTTTT.

For this clone: Other nucleotide sequences from this sample produce the same CDR3. The chain carries TRBV2 and TRBJ1-2; D call uncertain. The germline V gene encodes CDR1 SNHLY and CDR2 FYNNEI. The V and J ends lost 7 bases and 8 bases respectively, with 11 bases between them. The CDR3 sequence is 11 residues long. CDR3 sequence reads: CASTRGSGYTF. The CDR3 DNA sequence: TGTGCCAGCACGCGAGGGTCGGGCTACACCTTC.

The chain couples TRBV11-2 to TRBJ2-1; 8 nucleotides align to TRBD1. CDR1 and CDR2 from the germline V gene are SGHAT and FQNNGV. The CDR3 consists of 16 residues. The V segment lost 0 bases and the J segment 1 base; nucleotides outside the gene matches: 2. DNA of the CDR3: TGTGCCAGCAGCTTAGACTGGACAGGGTCCTACAATGAGCAGTTCTTC. Protein: CASSLDWTGSYNEQFF.

The chain couples TRBV10-3 to TRBJ2-6, with 7 bases that match TRBD2. Trimming took 4 bases from V and 0 from J; bases not matched to a gene: 9. The V gene's germline CDR1 is ENHRY and CDR2 SYGVKD. The CDR3 is made up of 18 amino acids. In DNA, the CDR3 is TGTGCCATCAGTGTCGGGCGAGCGGGGTTCTCTGGGGCCAACGTCCTGACTTTC. This gives the protein CAISVGRAGFSGANVLTF.